The clone carrying this T cell receptor (beta chain) has just one count. The study assigned cohorts using participant-reported clinical history. This sample was taken from a study of blood T cell repertoires in COVID-19. Overall study: Specimens from acute and convalescent COVID-19 originated in the United States, Italy and Spain. Sample material is recorded as cDNA or gDNA derived from T cells, B-cell-depleted T cells, or PBMCs.

As processed by the authors: The authors estimated nucleated cell counts from reference gene primer amplification. TCRdb's table, derived via immunoSEQ multiplex PCR, lists solely in-frame clones and lacks some. D and trimming were read from the DNA, whereas the V and J calls and clone size are those reported in that table. The table has around 420,000 clones, approximately 88% seen once. Per germline, CDR1 SGHNT and CDR2 YYREEE (reference sequence). The CDR3 spans 14 residues. Trimming pared 7 bases from V and 5 bases from J, leaving 16 bases between. Sequencing was carried out using PBMCs or T cells enriched from blood (not recorded which). This receptor was obtained from a woman between 40 and 55 years old with acute COVID-19. The J gene is TRBJ1-5, the V gene TRBV5-4; TRBD1 might be the D (6 bases). CDR3 coding DNA: TGTGCCAGCCCCTATGGGGACACAGATCAGCCCCAGCATTTT. This codes for CASPYGDTDQPQHF.